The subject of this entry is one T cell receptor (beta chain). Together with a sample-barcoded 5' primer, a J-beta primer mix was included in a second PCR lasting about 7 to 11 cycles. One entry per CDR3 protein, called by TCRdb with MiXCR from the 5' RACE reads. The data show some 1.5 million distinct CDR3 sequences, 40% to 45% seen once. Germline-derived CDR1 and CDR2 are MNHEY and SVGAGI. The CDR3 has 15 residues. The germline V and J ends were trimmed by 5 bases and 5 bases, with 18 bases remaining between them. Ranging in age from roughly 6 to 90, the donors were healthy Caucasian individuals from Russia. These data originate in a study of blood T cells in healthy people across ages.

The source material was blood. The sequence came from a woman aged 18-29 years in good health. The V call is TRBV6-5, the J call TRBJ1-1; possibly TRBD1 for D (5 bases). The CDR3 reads CASSRGAGMRTEAFF. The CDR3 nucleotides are TGTGCCAGCAGTCGGGGCGCAGGGATGAGGACTGAAGCTTTCTTT.